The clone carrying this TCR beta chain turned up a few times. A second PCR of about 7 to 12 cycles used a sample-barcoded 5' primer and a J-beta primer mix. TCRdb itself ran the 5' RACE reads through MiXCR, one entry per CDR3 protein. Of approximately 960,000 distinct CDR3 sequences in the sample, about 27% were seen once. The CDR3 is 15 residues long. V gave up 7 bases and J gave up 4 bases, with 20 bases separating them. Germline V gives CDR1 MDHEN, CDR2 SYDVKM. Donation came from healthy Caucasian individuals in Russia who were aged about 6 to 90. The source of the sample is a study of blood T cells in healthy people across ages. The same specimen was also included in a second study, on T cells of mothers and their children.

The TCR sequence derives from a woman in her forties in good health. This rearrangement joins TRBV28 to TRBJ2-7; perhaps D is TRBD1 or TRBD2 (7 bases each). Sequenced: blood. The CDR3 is CASTQGRGLGYEQYF. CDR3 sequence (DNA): TGTGCCAGCACCCAAGGGAGGGGGCTCGGGTACGAGCAGTACTTC.